A single sample gave rise to the 9 T cell receptor beta chains below, sequenced in a study of T cell responses to AZD1222 COVID-19 vaccine. The assay was immunoSEQ multiplex PCR, and TCRdb's table has in-frame clones only and misses some. The sample lists roughly 100,000 clones, roughly 88% seen once, with 5.1% in the top ten. Sequencing used peripheral blood, obtained on day 0 of AZD1222 vaccination. The receptor source for this set is an adult in good health.

CDR3 in DNA: TGCGCCAGCAGCTTGGCAACTAGCAATGAGCAGTTCTTC. It codes for CASSLATSNEQFF. The rearrangement links TRBV5-1 to TRBJ2-1, with D perhaps matching TRBD2 (5 bases). V lost 0 bases and J lost 6, with 7 bases in between. The germline V gene has CDR1 SGHRS and CDR2 YFSETQ. The CDR3 consists of 13 residues.

V and J are TRBV4-2 and TRBJ1-5, with 9 bases fitting TRBD1. Germline CDR1 reads LGHNA; CDR2 reads YNFKEQ. The CDR3 consists of 16 residues. The J segment lost 2 bases and the V segment lost 2 bases, leaving 4 bases of the junction unmatched. DNA of the CDR3: TGTGCCAGCAGCCAAAGACAGGGGGGGGGCAATCAGCCCCAGCATTTT. It translates to CASSQRQGGGNQPQHF.

V usage is TRBV5-4 and J usage is TRBJ1-6; D is unresolved. This CDR3 is 14 amino acids long. The V gene lost 2 bases and the J gene lost 9 bases, with 12 bases spanning the gap. Germline lookup yields CDR1 SGHNT and CDR2 YYREEE (reference sequence). Here the CDR3 DNA reads TGTGCCAGCAGCTTAGTCTGGGAGGGTTCACCCCTCCACTTT. Its translation: CASSLVWEGSPLHF.

CDR3 protein: CASSPGTGPTYEQYF. CDR3 nucleotides: TGTGCCAGCAGCCCCGGGACAGGCCCTACCTACGAGCAGTACTTC. The chain joins TRBV5-5 to TRBJ2-7, with 8 bases identical to TRBD1. Germline CDR1 is SGHKS and CDR2 is YYEKEE (reference sequence). Germline trimming cut 4 bases from V and 2 bases from J; bases unmatched to any gene: 8. CDR3 length equals 15 residues.

CDR3 region: CASSRGPAGNEQFF. Written as DNA, the CDR3 is TGTGCCAGTAGCAGAGGGCCAGCGGGGAATGAGCAGTTCTTC. This chain connects TRBV19 to TRBJ2-1; 7 bases match TRBD2. Trimming removed 6 bases from V and 7 bases from J; junction bases left unmatched: 9. Germline V gene data show CDR1 as LNHDA and CDR2 as SQIVND (reference sequence). This CDR3 region has 14 residues.

The CDR3 spells CASKSEGQPNTGELFF. The CDR3 coding sequence is TGTGCCAGCAAGTCTGAGGGACAGCCTAACACCGGGGAGCTGTTTTTT. The rearrangement joins TRBV6-4 to TRBJ2-2; 7 bases are shared with TRBD1. V shed 7 bases and J 2 bases; nucleotides not matched to a gene: 10. The germline gives CDR1 MRHNA, CDR2 SNTAGT. CDR3 length: 16 residues.

Only one count was recorded for this clone. This chain links TRBV7-8 with TRBJ2-1, with 12 bases aligning to TRBD2. J lost 1 base, V lost 5 bases, and 12 bases had no gene match. CDR1 is SGHVS, CDR2 FQNEAQ, per germline. CDR3 length: 19 amino acids. The CDR3 here is CASSRPDGLAGRSYNEQFF. CDR3 coding DNA: TGTGCCAGCAGCCGCCCCGATGGACTAGCGGGACGATCCTACAATGAGCAGTTCTTC. Combining the CDR3 with reference TRBV7-8 and TRBJ2-1 gives the whole variable domain GAGVSQSPRYKVAKRGQDVALRCDPISGHVSLFWYQQALGQGPEFLTYFQNEAQLDKSGLPSDRFFAERPEGSVSTLKIQRTQQEDSAVYLCASSRPDGLAGRSYNEQFFGPGTRLTVL.

V and J are TRBV4-1 and TRBJ1-1; no clear D gene. Trimming removed 5 bases from V and 1 base from J, with 8 bases in between. The CDR3 extends over 13 amino acids. CDR1 and CDR2 from the germline V gene are MGHRA and YSYEKL. The CDR3 nucleotides read TGCGCCAGCAGCAAAGGGCCGAACACTGAAGCTTTCTTT. Its translation is CASSKGPNTEAFF.

This chain uses TRBV12-3 or TRBV12-4 with TRBJ1-5, with D uncertain. This CDR3 has 13 residues. Trimming stripped 10 bases from V and 1 base from J, with 11 bases between. Here the CDR3 reads CATSPASNQPQHF. CDR3 nucleotides: TGTGCCACCTCGCCAGCGAGCAATCAGCCCCAGCATTTT.